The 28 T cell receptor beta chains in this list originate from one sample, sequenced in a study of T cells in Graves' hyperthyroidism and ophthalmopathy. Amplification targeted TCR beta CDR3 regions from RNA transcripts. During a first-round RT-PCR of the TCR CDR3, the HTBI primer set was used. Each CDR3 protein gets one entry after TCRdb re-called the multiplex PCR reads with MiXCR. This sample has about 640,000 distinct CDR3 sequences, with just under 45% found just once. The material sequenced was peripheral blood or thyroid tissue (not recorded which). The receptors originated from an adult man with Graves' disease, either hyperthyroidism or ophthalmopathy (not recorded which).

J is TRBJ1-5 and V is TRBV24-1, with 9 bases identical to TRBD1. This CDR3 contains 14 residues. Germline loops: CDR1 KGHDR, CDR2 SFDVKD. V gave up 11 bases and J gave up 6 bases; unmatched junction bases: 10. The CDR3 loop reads CASRMGTGFQPQHF. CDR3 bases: TGTGCCAGCAGGATGGGGACAGGGTTTCAGCCCCAGCATTTT.

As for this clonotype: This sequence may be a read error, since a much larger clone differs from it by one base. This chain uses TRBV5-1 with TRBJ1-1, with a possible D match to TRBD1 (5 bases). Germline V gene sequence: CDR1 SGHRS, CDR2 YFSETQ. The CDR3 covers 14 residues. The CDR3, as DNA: TGCGCCGGCAGCTTGAACACGTGGGGCAGTGAAGCTTTCTTT. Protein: CAGSLNTWGSEAFF.

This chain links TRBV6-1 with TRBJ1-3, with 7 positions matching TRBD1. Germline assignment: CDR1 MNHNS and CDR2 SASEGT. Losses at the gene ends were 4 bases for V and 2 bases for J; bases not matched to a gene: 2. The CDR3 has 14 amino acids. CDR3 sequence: CASSARGPGNTIYF. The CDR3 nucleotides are TGTGCCAGCAGTGCAAGGGGGCCTGGAAACACCATATATTTT.

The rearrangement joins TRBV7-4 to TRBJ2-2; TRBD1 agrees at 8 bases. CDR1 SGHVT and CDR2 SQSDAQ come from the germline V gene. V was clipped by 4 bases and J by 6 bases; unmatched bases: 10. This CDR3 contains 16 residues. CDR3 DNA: TGTGCCAGCAGCTCCGACAGGGGACCGGGGGCCGGGGAGCTGTTTTTT. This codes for CASSSDRGPGAGELFF.

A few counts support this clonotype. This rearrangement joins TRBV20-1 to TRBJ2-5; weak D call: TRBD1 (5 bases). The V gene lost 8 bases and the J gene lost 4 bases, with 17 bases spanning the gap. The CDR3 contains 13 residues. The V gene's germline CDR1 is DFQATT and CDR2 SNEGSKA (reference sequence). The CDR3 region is CSLGRVNRETQYF. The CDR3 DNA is TGCAGTTTGGGCAGGGTTAATAGAGAGACCCAGTACTTC.

Written as DNA, the CDR3 is TGTGCCAGCAGCTTGGGACCTCTTAAGCCCCAGTACTTC. This encodes CASSLGPLKPQYF. The genes are TRBV7-6 and TRBJ2-5, with D perhaps matching TRBD1 or TRBD2 (5 bases each). Trimming left V 3 bases short and J 9 bases short, with 14 bases between. The V gene's germline CDR1 is SGHVS and CDR2 FNYEAQ. CDR3 size: 13 residues. The variable domain in full, completed from reference TRBV7-6 and TRBJ2-5, reads GAGVSQSPRYKVTKRGQDVALRCDPISGHVSLYWYRQALGQGPEFLTYFNYEAQQDKSGLPNDRFSAERPEGSISTLTIQRTEQRDSAMYRCASSLGPLKPQYFGPGTRLLVL.

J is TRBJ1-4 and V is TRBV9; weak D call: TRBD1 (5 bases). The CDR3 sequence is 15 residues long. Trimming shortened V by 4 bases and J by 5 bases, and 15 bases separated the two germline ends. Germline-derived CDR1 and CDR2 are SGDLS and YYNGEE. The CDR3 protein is CASSPDEGPNEKLFF. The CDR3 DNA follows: TGTGCCAGCAGCCCAGACGAGGGGCCGAATGAAAAACTGTTTTTT.

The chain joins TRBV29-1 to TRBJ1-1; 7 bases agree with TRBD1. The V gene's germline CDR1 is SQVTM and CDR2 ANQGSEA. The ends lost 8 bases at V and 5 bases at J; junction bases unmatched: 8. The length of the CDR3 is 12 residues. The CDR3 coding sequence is TGCAGCTTCACAGGGGTAACGACTGAAGCTTTCTTT. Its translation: CSFTGVTTEAFF.

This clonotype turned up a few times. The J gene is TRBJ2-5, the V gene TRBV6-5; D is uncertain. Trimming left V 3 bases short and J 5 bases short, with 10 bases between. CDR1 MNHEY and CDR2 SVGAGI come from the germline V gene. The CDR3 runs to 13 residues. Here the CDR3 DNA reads TGTGCCAGCAGTTATCACGGGTCTGAGACCCAGTACTTC. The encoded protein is CASSYHGSETQYF.

This CDR3 reads CASSFTSSGETQYF. For the CDR3, the DNA is TGTGCCAGCAGCTTCACTAGCTCGGGGGAGACCCAGTACTTC. The chain carries TRBV7-9 and TRBJ2-5; the D gene is possibly TRBD2 (6 bases). This CDR3 is 14 amino acids long. Trimming removed 3 bases from V and 5 bases from J, with 13 bases in between. The germline gives CDR1 SEHNR, CDR2 FQNEAQ (reference sequence).

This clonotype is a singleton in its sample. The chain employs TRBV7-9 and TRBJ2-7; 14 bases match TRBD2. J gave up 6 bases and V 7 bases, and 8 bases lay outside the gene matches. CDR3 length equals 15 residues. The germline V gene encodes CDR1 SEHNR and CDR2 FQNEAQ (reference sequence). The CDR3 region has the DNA TGTGCCAGCAACCCCTTGACTAGCGGGAGGGCCGAGCAGTACTTC. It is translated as CASNPLTSGRAEQYF.

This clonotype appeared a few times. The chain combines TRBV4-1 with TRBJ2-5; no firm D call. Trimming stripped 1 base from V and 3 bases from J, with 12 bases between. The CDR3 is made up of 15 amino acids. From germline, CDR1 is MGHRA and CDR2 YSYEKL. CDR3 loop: CASSQAPRAEETQYF. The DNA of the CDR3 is TGCGCCAGCAGCCAAGCCCCACGGGCGGAAGAGACCCAGTACTTC.

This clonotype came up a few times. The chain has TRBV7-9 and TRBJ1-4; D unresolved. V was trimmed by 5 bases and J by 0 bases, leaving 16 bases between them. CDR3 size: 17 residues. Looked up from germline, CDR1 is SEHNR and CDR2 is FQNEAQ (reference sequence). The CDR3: CASSGNDNTATNEKLFF. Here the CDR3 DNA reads TGTGCCAGCAGCGGCAACGACAACACCGCAACTAATGAAAAACTGTTTTTT.

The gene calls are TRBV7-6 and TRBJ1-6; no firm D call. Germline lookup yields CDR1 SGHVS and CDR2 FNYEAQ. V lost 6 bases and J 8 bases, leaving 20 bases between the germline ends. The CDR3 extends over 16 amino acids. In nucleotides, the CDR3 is TGTGCCAGCAGTTACCTCGTATCGGGGAATGATTCACCCCTCCACTTT. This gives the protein CASSYLVSGNDSPLHF.

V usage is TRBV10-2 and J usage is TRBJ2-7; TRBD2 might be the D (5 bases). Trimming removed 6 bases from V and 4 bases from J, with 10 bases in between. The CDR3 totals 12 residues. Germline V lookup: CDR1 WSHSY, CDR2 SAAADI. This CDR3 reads CASSATSYEQYF. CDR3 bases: TGCGCCAGCAGCGCCACTAGTTACGAGCAGTACTTC.

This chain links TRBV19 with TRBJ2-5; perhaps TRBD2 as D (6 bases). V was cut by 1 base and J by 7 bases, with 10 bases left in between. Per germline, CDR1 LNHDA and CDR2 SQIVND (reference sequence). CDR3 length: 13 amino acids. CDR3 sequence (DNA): TGTGCCAGTAGTATAGGGGGAGGTATGACCCAGTACTTC. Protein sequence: CASSIGGGMTQYF.

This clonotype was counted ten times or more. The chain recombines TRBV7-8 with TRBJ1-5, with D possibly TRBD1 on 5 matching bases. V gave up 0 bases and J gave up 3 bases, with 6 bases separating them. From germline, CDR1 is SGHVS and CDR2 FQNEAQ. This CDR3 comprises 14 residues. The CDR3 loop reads CASSLAGANQPQHF. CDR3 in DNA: TGTGCCAGCAGCTTAGCAGGGGCCAATCAGCCCCAGCATTTT.

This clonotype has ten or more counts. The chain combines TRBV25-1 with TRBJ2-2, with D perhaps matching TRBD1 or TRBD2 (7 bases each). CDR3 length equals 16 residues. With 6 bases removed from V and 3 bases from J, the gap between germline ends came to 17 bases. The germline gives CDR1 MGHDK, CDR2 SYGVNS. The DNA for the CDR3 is TGTGCCAGCAGGGGGGGGACAGTTTGGGACACCGGGGAGCTGTTTTTT. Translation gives CASRGGTVWDTGELFF.

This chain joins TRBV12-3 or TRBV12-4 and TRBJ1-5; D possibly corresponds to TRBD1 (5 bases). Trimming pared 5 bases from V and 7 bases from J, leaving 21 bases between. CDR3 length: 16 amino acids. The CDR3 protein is CASSLTPGTNGQPQHF. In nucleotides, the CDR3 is TGTGCCAGCAGTCTTACCCCCGGGACTAACGGGCAGCCCCAGCATTTT.

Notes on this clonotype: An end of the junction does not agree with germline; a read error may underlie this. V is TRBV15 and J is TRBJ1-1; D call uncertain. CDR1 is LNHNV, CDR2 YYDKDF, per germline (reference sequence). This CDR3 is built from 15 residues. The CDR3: CATSRDPGMNTKAFF. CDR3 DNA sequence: TGTGCCACCAGCAGAGATCCGGGGATGAACACTAAAGCCTTCTTT.

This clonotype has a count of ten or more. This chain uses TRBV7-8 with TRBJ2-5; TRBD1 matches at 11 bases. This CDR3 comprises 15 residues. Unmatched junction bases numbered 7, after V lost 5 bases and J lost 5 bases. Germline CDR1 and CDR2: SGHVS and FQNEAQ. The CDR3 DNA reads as TGTGCCAGCAGCATGGACAGGGGGCCGTACGAGACCCAGTACTTC. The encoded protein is CASSMDRGPYETQYF. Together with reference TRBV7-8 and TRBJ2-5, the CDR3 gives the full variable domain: GAGVSQSPRYKVAKRGQDVALRCDPISGHVSLFWYQQALGQGPEFLTYFQNEAQLDKSGLPSDRFFAERPEGSVSTLKIQRTQQEDSAVYLCASSMDRGPYETQYFGPGTRLLVL.

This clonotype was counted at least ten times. This CDR3 is CASSGGGDGYTF. DNA of the CDR3: TGTGCCAGCAGTGGGGGAGGCGACGGCTACACCTTC. V and J are TRBV2 and TRBJ1-2; no reliable D call. This CDR3 spans 12 amino acids. Germline CDR1 and CDR2: SNHLY and FYNNEI. V gave up 4 bases and J gave up 8 bases, with 11 bases separating them.

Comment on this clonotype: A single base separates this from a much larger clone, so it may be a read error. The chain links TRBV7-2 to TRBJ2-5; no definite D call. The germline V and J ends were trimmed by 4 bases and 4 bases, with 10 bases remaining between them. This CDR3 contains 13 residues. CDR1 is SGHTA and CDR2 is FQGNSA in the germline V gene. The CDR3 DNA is TGTGCCAGCAGCTCCGCTTGGCGAGAGACCCAGTACTTC. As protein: CASSSAWRETQYF.

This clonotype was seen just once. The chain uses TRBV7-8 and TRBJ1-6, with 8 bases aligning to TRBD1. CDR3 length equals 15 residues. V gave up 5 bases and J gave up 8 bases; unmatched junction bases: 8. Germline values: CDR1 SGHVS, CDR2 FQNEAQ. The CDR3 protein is CASSPRQGADSPLHF. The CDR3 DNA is TGTGCCAGCAGCCCACGGCAGGGGGCAGATTCACCCCTCCACTTT.

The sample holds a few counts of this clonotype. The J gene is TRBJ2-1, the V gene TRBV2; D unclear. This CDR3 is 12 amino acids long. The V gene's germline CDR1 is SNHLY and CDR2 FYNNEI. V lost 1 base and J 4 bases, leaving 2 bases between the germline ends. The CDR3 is CASSEGYNEQFF. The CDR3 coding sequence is TGTGCCAGCAGTGAAGGATACAATGAGCAGTTCTTC. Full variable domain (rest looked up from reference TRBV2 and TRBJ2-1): EPEVTQTPSHQVTQMGQEVILRCVPISNHLYFYWYRQILGQKVEFLVSFYNNEISEKSEIFDDQFSVERPDGSNFTLKIRSTKLEDSAMYFCASSEGYNEQFFGPGTRLTVL.

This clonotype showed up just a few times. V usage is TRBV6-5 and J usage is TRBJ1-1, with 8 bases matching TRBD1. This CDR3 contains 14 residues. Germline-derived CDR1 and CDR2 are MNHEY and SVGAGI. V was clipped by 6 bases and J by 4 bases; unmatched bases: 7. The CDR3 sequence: CASRERQGSTEAFF. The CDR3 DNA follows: TGTGCCAGCAGGGAAAGACAGGGGTCCACTGAAGCTTTCTTT.

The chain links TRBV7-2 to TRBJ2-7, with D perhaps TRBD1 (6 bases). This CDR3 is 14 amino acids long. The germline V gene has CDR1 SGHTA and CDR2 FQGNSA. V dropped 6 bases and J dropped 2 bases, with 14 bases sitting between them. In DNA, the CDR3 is TGTGCCAGCAGGGGGGCAGGGGAAGCCTACGAGCAGTACTTC. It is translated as CASRGAGEAYEQYF.

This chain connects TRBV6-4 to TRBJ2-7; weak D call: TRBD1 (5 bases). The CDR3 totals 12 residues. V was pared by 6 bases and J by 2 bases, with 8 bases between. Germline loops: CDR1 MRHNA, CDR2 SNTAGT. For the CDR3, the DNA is TGTGCCAGCAGGGACACCGCCTACGAGCAGTACTTC. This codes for CASRDTAYEQYF.